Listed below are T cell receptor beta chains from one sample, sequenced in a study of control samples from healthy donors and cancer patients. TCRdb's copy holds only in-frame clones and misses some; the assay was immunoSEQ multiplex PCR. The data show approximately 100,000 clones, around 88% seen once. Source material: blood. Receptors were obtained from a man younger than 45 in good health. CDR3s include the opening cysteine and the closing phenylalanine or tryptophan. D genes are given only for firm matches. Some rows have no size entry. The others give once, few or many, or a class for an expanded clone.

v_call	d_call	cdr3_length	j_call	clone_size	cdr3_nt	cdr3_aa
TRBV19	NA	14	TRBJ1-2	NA	TGTGCCAGTAGTATAGACTACAGCTACTATGGCTACACCTTC	CASSIDYSYYGYTF
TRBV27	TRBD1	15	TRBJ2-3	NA	TGTGCCAGCACCCTGGGACAGACTAGCACAGATACGCAGTATTTT	CASTLGQTSTDTQYF
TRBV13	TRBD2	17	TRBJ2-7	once	TGTGCCAGCAGCCCCCGACTAGCGGGAGTGGGGGTTGGCGAGCAGTACTTC	CASSPRLAGVGVGEQYF
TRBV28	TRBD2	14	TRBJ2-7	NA	TGTGCCAGCAGCCTACGACTAGCGGGGGACGAGCAGTACTTC	CASSLRLAGDEQYF
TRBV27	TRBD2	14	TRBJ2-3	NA	TGTGCCAGAGCGGGAGTGGGGGCCACAGATACGCAGTATTTT	CARAGVGATDTQYF
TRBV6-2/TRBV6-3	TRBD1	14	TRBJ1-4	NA	TGTGCCAGCAGCCCCGGACAGGGGTTTAAAAAACTGTTTTTT	CASSPGQGFKKLFF
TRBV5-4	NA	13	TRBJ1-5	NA	TGTGCCAGCAGCGTAGGGTTCGATCAGCCCCAGCATTTT	CASSVGFDQPQHF
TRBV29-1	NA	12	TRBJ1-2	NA	TGCAGCGTTGACAGTAGCGGGCCCAGCTACACCTTC	CSVDSSGPSYTF
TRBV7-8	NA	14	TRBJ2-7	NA	TGTGCCAGCAGCCATAGGGGATTCTCCTACGAGCAGTACTTC	CASSHRGFSYEQYF
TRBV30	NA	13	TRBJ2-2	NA	TGTGCCGGAACCCGGGAGAGCACCGGGGAGCTGTTTTTT	CAGTRESTGELFF
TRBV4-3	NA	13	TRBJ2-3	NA	TGCGCCAGCAGCTATCTTGGCGGAGATACGCAGTATTTT	CASSYLGGDTQYF
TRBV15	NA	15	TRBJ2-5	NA	TGTGCCACCAGCAGAGATAGATCGGCCCTAGGGGCCCAGTACTTC	CATSRDRSALGAQYF
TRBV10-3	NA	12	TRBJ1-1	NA	TGTGCCATCAGCAGGGAGAACACTGAAGCTTTCTTT	CAISRENTEAFF
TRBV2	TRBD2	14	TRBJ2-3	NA	TGTGCCAGCAGTAGGGCGGGAGTAGGTGATACGCAGTATTTT	CASSRAGVGDTQYF
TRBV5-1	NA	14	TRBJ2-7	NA	TGCGCCAGCAGCCCTGCGGGACACTCCTACGAGCAGTACTTC	CASSPAGHSYEQYF
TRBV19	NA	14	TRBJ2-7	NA	TGTGCCAGTAGTTCCCCCGGGGTGGCCTACGAGCAGTACTTC	CASSSPGVAYEQYF
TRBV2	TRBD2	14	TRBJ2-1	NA	TGTGCCACCCAAGGACTAGCGGGAGATAATGAGCAGTTCTTC	CATQGLAGDNEQFF
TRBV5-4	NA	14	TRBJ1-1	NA	TGTGCCAGCAGCCTCGGGGGGGTAGGCACTGAAGCTTTCTTT	CASSLGGVGTEAFF
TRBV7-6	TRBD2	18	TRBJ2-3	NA	TGTGCCAGCAGCCCAGGTCTGGCTGGACTAGCGGGAGTATATACGCAGTATTTT	CASSPGLAGLAGVYTQYF
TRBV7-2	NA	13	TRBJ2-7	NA	TGTGCCAGCAGCTTTGGCAGTTTCTACGAGCAGTACTTC	CASSFGSFYEQYF
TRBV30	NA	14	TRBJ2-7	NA	TGTGCCTGGAGCCCTTGGGCAAGCTCCTACGAGCAGTACTTC	CAWSPWASSYEQYF
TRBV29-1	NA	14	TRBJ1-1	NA	TGCAGCGTTGACGCGGGGGTGATGAACACTGAAGCTTTCTTT	CSVDAGVMNTEAFF
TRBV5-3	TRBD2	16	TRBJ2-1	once	TGTGCCAGAAGCTTGTACCAGCGGGAGGGTGAAAGGGAGCAGTTCTTC	CARSLYQREGEREQFF
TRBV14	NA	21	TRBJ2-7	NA	TGTGCCAGCAGCCAAGGTTTTGTGCGGGAAAGAAGGTTCCCCGAGACCTACGAGCAGTACTTC	CASSQGFVRERRFPETYEQYF
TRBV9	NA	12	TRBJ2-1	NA	TGTGCCAGCAGCATCGGTGGAAATGAGCAGTTCTTC	CASSIGGNEQFF
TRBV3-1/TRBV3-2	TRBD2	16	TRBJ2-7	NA	TGTGCCAGCAGCCACCAACTAGCGGGAGAGGGCTACGAGCAGTACTTC	CASSHQLAGEGYEQYF
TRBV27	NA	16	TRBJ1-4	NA	TGTGCCAGCAGACCCGCAACAGGGTCGGCTAATGAAAAACTGTTTTTT	CASRPATGSANEKLFF
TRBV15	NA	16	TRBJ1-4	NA	TGTGCCACCAGCAGAGTGGAAGGGGCGGCTAATGAAAAACTGTTTTTT	CATSRVEGAANEKLFF
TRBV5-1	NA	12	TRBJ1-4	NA	TGCGCCAGCAGCCACCATCGAGAAAAACTGTTTTTT	CASSHHREKLFF
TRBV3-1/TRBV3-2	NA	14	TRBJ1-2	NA	TGTGCCAGCAGCCAAGATACGCGCCTCTATGGCTACACCTTC	CASSQDTRLYGYTF
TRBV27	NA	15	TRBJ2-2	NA	TGTGCCAGCAGTTTGCTGATCCGGGGTTCCGGGGAGCTGTTTTTT	CASSLLIRGSGELFF
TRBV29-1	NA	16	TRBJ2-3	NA	TGCAGCGTTGTGCGGACATATCGTAGCGTTTCAGATACGCAGTATTTT	CSVVRTYRSVSDTQYF
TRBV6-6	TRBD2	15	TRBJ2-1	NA	TGTGCCAGCAGCCTTAGCGGGAGCATCTTCAATGAGCAGTTCTTC	CASSLSGSIFNEQFF
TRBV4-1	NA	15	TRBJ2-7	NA	TGCGCCAGCAGTCTTGCTATGGACGGGTACTACGAGCAGTACTTC	CASSLAMDGYYEQYF
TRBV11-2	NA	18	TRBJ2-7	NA	TGTGCCAGCAGCTTATCCCCTCGGCTAGTACGGGGCGGAGACGAGCAGTACTTC	CASSLSPRLVRGGDEQYF
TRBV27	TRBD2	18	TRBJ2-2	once	TGTGCCAGCAGCACTGACCTTACTAGCGGGCCTTCCACCGGGGAGCTGTTTTTT	CASSTDLTSGPSTGELFF
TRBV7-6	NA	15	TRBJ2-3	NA	TGTGCCAGCAGCTTTCTAGCCACCCCTCCAGATACGCAGTATTTT	CASSFLATPPDTQYF
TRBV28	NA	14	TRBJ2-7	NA	TGTGCCAGCAGGCCTGATGGCGGCCCCTACGAGCAGTACTTC	CASRPDGGPYEQYF
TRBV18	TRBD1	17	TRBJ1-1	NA	TGTGCCAGCTCACCACCGACCCTGGGACAGGGGAACACTGAAGCTTTCTTT	CASSPPTLGQGNTEAFF
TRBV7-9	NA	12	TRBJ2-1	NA	TGTGCCAGCAGCTCCACCGACAATGAGCAGTTCTTC	CASSSTDNEQFF
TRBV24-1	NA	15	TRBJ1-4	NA	TGTGCCACCAGTGATCCCCGGAGGCAACCAGGAAAACTGTTTTTT	CATSDPRRQPGKLFF
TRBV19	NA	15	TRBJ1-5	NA	TGTGCCAGTAGTAGAGGGGGTCTGGGGAATCAGCCCCAGCATTTT	CASSRGGLGNQPQHF
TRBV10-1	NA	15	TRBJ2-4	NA	TGCGCCAGCAGTGAGTCTAAGGGGGCCAAAAACATTCAGTACTTC	CASSESKGAKNIQYF
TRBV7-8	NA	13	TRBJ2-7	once	TGTGCCAGCAGCTTAGCGGCAGGGCGCGAGCAGTACTTC	CASSLAAGREQYF
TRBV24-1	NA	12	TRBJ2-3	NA	TGTGCCACCAGTGATCGATCAGATACGCAGTATTTT	CATSDRSDTQYF
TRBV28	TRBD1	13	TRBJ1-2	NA	TGTGCCAGCAGTCGGGGACAGGGGGGTGGCTACACCTTC	CASSRGQGGGYTF
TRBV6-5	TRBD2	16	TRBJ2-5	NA	TGTGCCAGCAGTTACTCAAGGGCTAGCGGTCAAGAGACCCAGTACTTC	CASSYSRASGQETQYF
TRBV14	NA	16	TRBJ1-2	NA	TGTGCCAGCAGCCAAGACTGGCGTGACAGCGACTATGGCTACACCTTC	CASSQDWRDSDYGYTF
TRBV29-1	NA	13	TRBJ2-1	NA	TGCAGCGTGACTCGGATCAATCCCCATGAGCAGTTCTTC	CSVTRINPHEQFF
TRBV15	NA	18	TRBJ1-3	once	TGTGCCACCAGCACCCCCCTAGGGAAACCTGACTCTGGAAACACCATATATTTT	CATSTPLGKPDSGNTIYF
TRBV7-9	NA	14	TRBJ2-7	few	TGTGCCAGCAGCTTGGGGAAGACTGGTTACGAGCAGTACTTC	CASSLGKTGYEQYF
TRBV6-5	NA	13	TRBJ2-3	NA	TGTGCCAGCAGCCCCCCTTTTCCAGATACGCAGTATTTT	CASSPPFPDTQYF
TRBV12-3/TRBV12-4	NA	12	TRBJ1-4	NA	TGTGCCAGCAGTACTGCTAATGAAAAACTGTTTTTT	CASSTANEKLFF
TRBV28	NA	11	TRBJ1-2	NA	TGTGCCAGCAGCCATCGGACCAACTACACCTTC	CASSHRTNYTF
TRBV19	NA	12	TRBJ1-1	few	TGTGCCAGTAGTCCGGGGGAGTCTGAAGCTTTCTTT	CASSPGESEAFF